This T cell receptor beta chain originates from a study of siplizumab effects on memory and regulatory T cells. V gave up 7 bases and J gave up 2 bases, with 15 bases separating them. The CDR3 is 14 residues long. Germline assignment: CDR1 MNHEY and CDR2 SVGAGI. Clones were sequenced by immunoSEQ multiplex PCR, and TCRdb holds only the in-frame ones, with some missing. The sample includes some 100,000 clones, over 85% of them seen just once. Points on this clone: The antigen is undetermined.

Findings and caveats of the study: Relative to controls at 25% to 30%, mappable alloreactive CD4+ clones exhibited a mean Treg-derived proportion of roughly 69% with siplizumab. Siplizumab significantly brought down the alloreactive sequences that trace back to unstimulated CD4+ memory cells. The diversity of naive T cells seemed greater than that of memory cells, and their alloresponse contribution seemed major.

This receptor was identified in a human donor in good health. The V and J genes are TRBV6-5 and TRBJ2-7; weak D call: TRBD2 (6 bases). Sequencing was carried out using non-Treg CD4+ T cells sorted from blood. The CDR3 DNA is TGTGCCAGCACACGCCGACTAGGACCCTACGAGCAGTACTTC. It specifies CASTRRLGPYEQYF.